The 15 T cell receptor beta chains given below trace back to one sample, sequenced in a study of graft-versus-host responses after intestinal transplantation (dated by TCRdb to 2020 to 2022). The library relied on the immunoSEQ multiplex PCR assay. Here the immuneACCESS table is served through TCRdb, limited to in-frame sequences with V and J called. Missing clones are a known gap in these copies; in checked studies unresolved V genes cover under half, and the rest lacks a known reason. Across this sample there are 50,000 to 75,000 clones, with 90% seen only once. About 1.7% of the sample comes from the top ten. Their antigens remain unidentified. The time point label corresponds to: cells obtained before transplantation from donor or recipient. Specimen: unstimulated CD8+ T cells sorted from spleen or lymph node cells, collected before transplant. Receptor source: a human donor who was the organ donor for an intestinal transplant.

In its sample, this clone was seen once. The rearrangement joins TRBV28 to TRBJ2-7; D is perhaps TRBD2 (7 bases). Trimming removed 7 bases at V and 4 bases at J, with 23 bases between. This CDR3 spans 16 amino acids. Germline V gives CDR1 MDHEN, CDR2 SYDVKM. In DNA form, the CDR3 reads TGTGCCAGCACCCTCTCGGGGGGCAGGGAGAATTACGAGCAGTACTTC. Translation gives CASTLSGGRENYEQYF.

V and J are TRBV29-1 and TRBJ1-2, with D maybe TRBD1 (6 bases). Germline values: CDR1 SQVTM, CDR2 ANQGSEA. Between the trimmed V and J ends, which lost 6 bases and 3 bases, there was a span of 17 bases. The length of the CDR3 is 14 residues. The CDR3 sequence: CSVQLDRTYYGYTF. The CDR3 DNA is TGCAGCGTGCAATTAGACAGGACTTACTATGGCTACACCTTC.

The rearrangement uses TRBV19 and TRBJ1-5, with 8 bases matching TRBD1. The CDR3 is 15 residues long. Trimming at V came to 2 bases and at J to 5 bases, leaving 5 bases not matched to a gene. Germline CDR1 and CDR2: LNHDA and SQIVND (reference sequence). DNA of the CDR3: TGTGCCAGTAGTATACAGGGGGCTCCTTATCAGCCCCAGCATTTT. Protein: CASSIQGAPYQPQHF.

This clone was recorded only once. This chain links TRBV18 with TRBJ2-7, with D uncertain. Trimming took 1 base from V and 1 from J, leaving 14 bases between them. The CDR3 sequence is 16 residues long. Germline loops: CDR1 KGHSH, CDR2 LQKENI. CDR3 DNA: TGTGCCAGCTCACCACTTATCCGAGAAGCTTCCTACGAGCAGTACTTC. This encodes CASSPLIREASYEQYF. Complete variable domain (other parts from reference TRBV18 and TRBJ2-7): NAGVMQNPRHLVRRRGQEARLRCSPMKGHSHVYWYRQLPEEGLKFMVYLQKENIIDESGMPKERFSAEFPKEGPSILRIQQVVRGDSAAYFCASSPLIREASYEQYFGPGTRLTVT.

As concerns this clone: One junction end disagrees with the germline gene, perhaps due to a read error. V usage is TRBV6-5 and J usage is TRBJ1-5; D remains unclear. Germline loops: CDR1 MNHEY, CDR2 SVGAGI. The CDR3 has 13 amino acids. The CDR3 bases are TGTGCCAGCAGTTACGGGAGCAGTCAGCCCCAGCATTTT. Translated, it gives CASSYGSSQPQHF.

This chain links TRBV4-1 with TRBJ2-2, with 9 bases aligning to TRBD2. Germline V lookup: CDR1 MGHRA, CDR2 YSYEKL. V gave up 1 base and J gave up 7 bases; unmatched junction bases: 10. The CDR3 contains 17 residues. The CDR3 nucleotides read TGCGCCAGCAGCCAAGTATTAGCGGGAGATGAGAGCGGGGAGCTGTTTTTT. Translation: CASSQVLAGDESGELFF.

The chain has TRBV9 and TRBJ2-1, with D tentatively TRBD1 (6 bases). V shed 6 bases and J shed 4 bases, with 14 bases lying between them. Germline V gene lookup returns CDR1 SGDLS and CDR2 YYNGEE. There are 14 residues in the CDR3. CDR3 protein: CASTPGQGYNEQFF. CDR3 nucleotides: TGTGCCAGCACCCCAGGCCAGGGGTACAATGAGCAGTTCTTC.

The V call is TRBV28, the J call TRBJ1-1; D gene ambiguous. The CDR3 totals 15 residues. V dropped 3 bases and J dropped 0 bases, with 11 bases sitting between them. Germline values: CDR1 MDHEN, CDR2 SYDVKM. CDR3 in DNA: TGTGCCAGCAGTTTGAGTTCCCTTTTGAACACTGAAGCTTTCTTT. Translation: CASSLSSLLNTEAFF.

This clone was recorded a few times. CDR3 bases: TGTGCCTGGAGTGGGACTAGCGGCACAGATACGCAGTATTTT. Its translation is CAWSGTSGTDTQYF. The chain combines TRBV30 with TRBJ2-3; 9 nucleotides match TRBD2. This CDR3 has 14 residues. CDR1 is GTSNPN and CDR2 is SVGIG in the germline V gene (reference sequence). Trimming at V came to 1 base and at J to 1 base, leaving 0 bases not matched to a gene.

The chain carries TRBV9 and TRBJ2-7; 7 bases match TRBD1. CDR1 and CDR2 from the germline V gene are SGDLS and YYNGEE. This CDR3 has 15 amino acids. V lost 0 bases and J lost 6; bases outside the gene matches: 9. The CDR3 here is CASSVVAGGPSEQYF. The CDR3 DNA follows: TGTGCCAGCAGCGTAGTTGCAGGGGGACCCTCCGAGCAGTACTTC.

CDR3 nucleotide sequence: TGTGCCATCAGTGACAGCCTAGATGAAGCTTTCTTT. Amino acid sequence: CAISDSLDEAFF. The chain joins TRBV10-3 to TRBJ1-1; no firm D call. This CDR3 comprises 12 residues. V lost 3 bases, J lost 7 bases, and 9 bases lay in between. Per germline, CDR1 ENHRY and CDR2 SYGVKD.

The V and J genes are TRBV27 and TRBJ1-2; D gene unclear. Germline V gene data show CDR1 as MNHEY and CDR2 as SMNVEV (reference sequence). The V and J ends lost 5 bases and 2 bases respectively, with 12 bases between them. The CDR3 runs to 14 residues. The CDR3 sequence is CASSRFSGNYGYTF. DNA for the CDR3: TGTGCCAGCAGTCGGTTTTCGGGGAACTATGGCTACACCTTC.

The rearrangement joins TRBV5-5 to TRBJ2-1, with TRBD1 identical over 7 bases. This CDR3 is 12 amino acids long. V dropped 1 base and J dropped 8; count of bases not matched to a gene: 0. CDR1 and CDR2 (germline): SGHKS, YYEKEE (reference sequence). The CDR3 bases are TGTGCCAGCAGCTTGAGGGGGCATGAGCAGTTCTTC. This gives the protein CASSLRGHEQFF.

The rearrangement links TRBV28 to TRBJ2-3, with D unresolved. The CDR3 totals 14 residues. Per the germline V gene, CDR1 is MDHEN and CDR2 is SYDVKM. The V end lost 3 bases, the J end lost 2 bases, and 9 bases lay between the germline ends. CDR3 loop: CASSFSSLTDTQYF. CDR3 DNA: TGTGCCAGCAGTTTCAGTTCCCTCACAGATACGCAGTATTTT. Complete variable domain (other parts from reference TRBV28 and TRBJ2-3): DVKVTQSSRYLVKRTGEKVFLECVQDMDHENMFWYRQDPGLGLRLIYFSYDVKMKEKGDIPEGYSVSREKKERFSLILESASTNQTSMYLCASSFSSLTDTQYFGPGTRLTVL.

In its sample, this clone was seen once. The chain has TRBV27 and TRBJ1-1; tentatively, D is TRBD1 (6 bases). Trimming stripped 5 bases from V and 5 bases from J, with 18 bases between. The CDR3 extends over 15 amino acids. Germline CDR1 and CDR2: MNHEY and SMNVEV (reference sequence). The CDR3 sequence is CASSTRDNKATEAFF. The CDR3 coding sequence is TGTGCCAGCAGTACCCGGGACAATAAAGCAACTGAAGCTTTCTTT.